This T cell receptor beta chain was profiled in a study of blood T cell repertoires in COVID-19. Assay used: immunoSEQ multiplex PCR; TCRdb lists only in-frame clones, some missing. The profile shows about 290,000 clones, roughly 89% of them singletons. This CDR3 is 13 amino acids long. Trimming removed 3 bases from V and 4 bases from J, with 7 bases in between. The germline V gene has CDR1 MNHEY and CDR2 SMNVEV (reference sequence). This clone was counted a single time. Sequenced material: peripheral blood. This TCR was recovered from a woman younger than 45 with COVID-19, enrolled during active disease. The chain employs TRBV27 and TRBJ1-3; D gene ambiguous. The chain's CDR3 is CASSLYLGNTIYF. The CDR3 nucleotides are TGTGCCAGCAGTTTGTATTTGGGAAACACCATATATTTT.